This TCR beta chain originates from a study of cytomegalovirus exposure and HLA in healthy donors. V was shortened by 1 base and J by 5 bases, with 11 bases between the two germline ends. The germline CDR1 and CDR2 sequences are SGHTA and FQGNSA. The CDR3 has 15 amino acids. Use of 60 Vbeta and 13 Jbeta primers characterized the PCR. Sequenced by immunoSEQ multiplex PCR; TCRdb stores in-frame clones only, minus some. Of roughly 150,000 clones in the sample, roughly 87% were seen once. Sequencing used PBMCs. The V gene is TRBV7-2, the J gene TRBJ2-2; a weak D match, TRBD1 (6 bases). The receptor was isolated from a man aged 50-60 years in good health and CMV-seropositive. The CDR3 sequence is CASSLVGRGTGELFF. The CDR3 DNA sequence: TGTGCCAGCAGCTTAGTGGGCAGGGGAACCGGGGAGCTGTTTTTT.